The clone carrying this TCR beta chain was detected a few times. Germline CDR1 reads SGHNT; CDR2 reads YENEEA. Trimming pared 5 bases from V and 0 bases from J, leaving 16 bases between. The CDR3 is 17 residues long. The protocol was immunoSEQ multiplex PCR, while the TCRdb copy is restricted to in-frame clones and leaves out a portion. This table holds 150 to 250 clones, approximately 76% found once. The record originates from a study of OX40 agonist ivuxolimab in advanced cancers. J is TRBJ2-2 and V is TRBV11-3; D uncertain. This clonotype was sampled from an adult with an advanced solid tumor such as melanoma, head and neck, liver or kidney cancer. The sample was collected in a trial of the OX40 agonist ivuxolimab. This chain's CDR3 is CASSARAWGTNTGELFF. The DNA of the CDR3 is TGTGCCAGCAGCGCACGGGCATGGGGAACGAACACCGGGGAGCTGTTTTTT.